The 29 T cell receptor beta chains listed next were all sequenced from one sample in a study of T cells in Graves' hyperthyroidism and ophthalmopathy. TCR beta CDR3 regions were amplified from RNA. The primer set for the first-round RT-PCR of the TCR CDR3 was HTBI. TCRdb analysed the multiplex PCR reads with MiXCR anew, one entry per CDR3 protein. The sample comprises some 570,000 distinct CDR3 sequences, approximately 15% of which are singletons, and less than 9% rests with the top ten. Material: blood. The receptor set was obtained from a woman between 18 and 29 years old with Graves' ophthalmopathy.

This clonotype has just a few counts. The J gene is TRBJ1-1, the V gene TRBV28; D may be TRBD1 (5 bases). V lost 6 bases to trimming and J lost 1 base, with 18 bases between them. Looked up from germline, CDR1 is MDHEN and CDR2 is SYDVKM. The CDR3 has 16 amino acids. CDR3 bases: TGTGCCAGCAGCTACTATGGGGATGACAGGAACACTGAAGCTTTCTTT. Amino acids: CASSYYGDDRNTEAFF.

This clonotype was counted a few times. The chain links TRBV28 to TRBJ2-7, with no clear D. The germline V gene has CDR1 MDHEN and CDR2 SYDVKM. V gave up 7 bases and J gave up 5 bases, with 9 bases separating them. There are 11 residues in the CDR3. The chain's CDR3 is CASTLLDEQYF. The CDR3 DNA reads TGTGCCAGCACCTTACTGGACGAGCAGTACTTC.

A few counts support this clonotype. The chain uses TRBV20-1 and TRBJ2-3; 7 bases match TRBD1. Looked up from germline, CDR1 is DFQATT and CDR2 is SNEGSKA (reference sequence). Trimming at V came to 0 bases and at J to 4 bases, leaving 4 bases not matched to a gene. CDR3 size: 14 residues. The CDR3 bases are TGCAGTGCTAGAGACTGGGACAGAGCAGATACGCAGTATTTT. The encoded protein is CSARDWDRADTQYF.

The CDR3 protein is CASSELGGDYLGVGTQYF. The CDR3 DNA is TGTGCCAGCAGTGAATTGGGGGGGGACTACCTCGGAGTGGGTACGCAGTATTTT. This sequence joins TRBV6-1 and TRBJ2-3; 7 nucleotides match TRBD2. CDR3 length equals 18 residues. The germline gives CDR1 MNHNS, CDR2 SASEGT. The J segment lost 8 bases and the V segment lost 2 bases, leaving 19 bases of the junction unmatched.

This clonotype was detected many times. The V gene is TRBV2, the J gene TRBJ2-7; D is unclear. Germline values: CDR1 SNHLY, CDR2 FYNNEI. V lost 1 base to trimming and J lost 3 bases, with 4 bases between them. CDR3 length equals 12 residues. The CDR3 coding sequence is TGTGCCAGCAGTGAAGAGGTCTACGAGCAGTACTTC. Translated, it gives CASSEEVYEQYF.

CDR3 coding DNA: TGTGCCAGCAGCCCTACAGGGGTGCGGACTAACTATGGCTACACCTTC. Its translation: CASSPTGVRTNYGYTF. This rearrangement joins TRBV7-3 to TRBJ1-2; 7 nucleotides align to TRBD1. The CDR3 has 16 amino acids. The trim removed 5 bases at V and 0 bases at J, leaving 9 bases unmatched. Germline values: CDR1 SGHTA, CDR2 FQGTGA.

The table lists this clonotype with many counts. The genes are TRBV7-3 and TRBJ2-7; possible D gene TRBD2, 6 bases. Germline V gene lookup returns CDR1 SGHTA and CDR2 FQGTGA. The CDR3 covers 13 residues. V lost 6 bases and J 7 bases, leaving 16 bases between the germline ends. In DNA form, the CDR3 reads TGTGCCAGCAGTCCCCTCGGGGGTGGAGAGCAGTACTTC. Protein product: CASSPLGGGEQYF. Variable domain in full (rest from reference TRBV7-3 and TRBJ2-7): GAGVSQTPSNKVTEKGKYVELRCDPISGHTALYWYRQSLGQGPEFLIYFQGTGAADDSGLPNDRFFAVRPEGSVSTLKIQRTERGDSAVYLCASSPLGGGEQYFGPGTRLTVT.

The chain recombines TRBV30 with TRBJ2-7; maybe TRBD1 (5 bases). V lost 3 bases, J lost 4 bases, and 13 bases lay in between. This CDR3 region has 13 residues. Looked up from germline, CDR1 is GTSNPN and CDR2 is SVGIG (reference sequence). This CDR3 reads CAWSTAGSYEQYF. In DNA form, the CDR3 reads TGTGCCTGGAGCACGGCAGGGTCGTACGAGCAGTACTTC.

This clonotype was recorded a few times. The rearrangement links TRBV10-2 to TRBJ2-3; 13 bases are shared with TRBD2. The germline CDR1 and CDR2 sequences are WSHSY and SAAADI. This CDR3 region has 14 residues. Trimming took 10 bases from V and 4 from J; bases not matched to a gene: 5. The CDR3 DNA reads TGCGCCACCACTAGCGGGAGGGCGTCAGATACGCAGTATTTT. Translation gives CATTSGRASDTQYF.

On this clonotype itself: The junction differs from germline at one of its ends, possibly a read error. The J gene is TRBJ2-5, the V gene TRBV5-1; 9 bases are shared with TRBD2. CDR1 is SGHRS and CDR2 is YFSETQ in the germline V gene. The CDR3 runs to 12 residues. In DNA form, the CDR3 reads TGCGCCAGCAGCTTGAGTAGCGGGAGACTTCACTTC. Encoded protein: CASSLSSGRLHF.

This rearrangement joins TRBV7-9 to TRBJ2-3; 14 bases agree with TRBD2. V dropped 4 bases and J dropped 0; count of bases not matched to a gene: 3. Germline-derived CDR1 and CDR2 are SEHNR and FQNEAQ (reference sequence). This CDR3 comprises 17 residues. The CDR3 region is CASSSGTSGRSTDTQYF. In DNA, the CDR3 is TGTGCCAGCAGCTCCGGGACTAGCGGGAGAAGCACAGATACGCAGTATTTT. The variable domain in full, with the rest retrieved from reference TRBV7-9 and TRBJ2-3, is DTGVSQNPRHKITKRGQNVTFRCDPISEHNRLYWYRQTLGQGPEFLTYFQNEAQLEKSRLLSDRFSAERPKGSFSTLEIQRTEQGDSAMYLCASSSGTSGRSTDTQYFGPGTRLTVL.

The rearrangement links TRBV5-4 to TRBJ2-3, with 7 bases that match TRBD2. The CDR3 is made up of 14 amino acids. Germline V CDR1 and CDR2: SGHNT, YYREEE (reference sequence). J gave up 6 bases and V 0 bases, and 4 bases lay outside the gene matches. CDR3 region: CASSLEGLVDTQYF. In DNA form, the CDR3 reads TGTGCCAGCAGCTTGGAAGGACTAGTGGATACGCAGTATTTT.

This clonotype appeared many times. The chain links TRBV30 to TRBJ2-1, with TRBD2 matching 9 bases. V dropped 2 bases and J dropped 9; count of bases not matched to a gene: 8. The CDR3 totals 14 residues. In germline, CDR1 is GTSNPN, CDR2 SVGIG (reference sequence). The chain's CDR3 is CAWSRIAGESEQFF. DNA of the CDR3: TGTGCCTGGAGTCGAATAGCGGGAGAAAGTGAGCAGTTCTTC.

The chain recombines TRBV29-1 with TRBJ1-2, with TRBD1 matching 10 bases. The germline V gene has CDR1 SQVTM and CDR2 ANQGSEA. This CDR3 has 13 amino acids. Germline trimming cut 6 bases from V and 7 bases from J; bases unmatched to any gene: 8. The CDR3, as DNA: TGCAGCGTAGAACGGACAGGGGGGTTTGGCTACACCTTC. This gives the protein CSVERTGGFGYTF.

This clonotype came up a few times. The CDR3 sequence is CASSYSPRTGINTGELFF. The DNA for the CDR3 is TGTGCCAGCAGTTACTCGCCCAGGACTGGGATTAACACCGGGGAGCTGTTTTTT. The chain uses TRBV6-2 or TRBV6-3 and TRBJ2-2; TRBD2 might be the D (5 bases). Trimming stripped 0 bases from V and 2 bases from J, with 16 bases between. The germline gives CDR1 MNHEY, CDR2 SVGEGT. The CDR3 is made up of 18 amino acids.

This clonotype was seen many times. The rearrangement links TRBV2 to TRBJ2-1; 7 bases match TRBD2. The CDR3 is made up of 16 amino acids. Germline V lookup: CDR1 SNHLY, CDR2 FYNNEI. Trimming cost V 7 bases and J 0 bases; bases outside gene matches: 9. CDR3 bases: TGTGCCAGCACTACCCTAGGCGGGAGCTCCTACAATGAGCAGTTCTTC. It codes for CASTTLGGSSYNEQFF.

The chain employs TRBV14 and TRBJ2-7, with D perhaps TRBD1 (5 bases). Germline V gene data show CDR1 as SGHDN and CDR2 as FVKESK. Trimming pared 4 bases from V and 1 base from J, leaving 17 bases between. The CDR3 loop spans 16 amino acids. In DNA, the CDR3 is TGTGCCAGCAGCCCCACGGTGGGGCTGTGGTCCTACGAGCAGTACTTC. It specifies CASSPTVGLWSYEQYF.

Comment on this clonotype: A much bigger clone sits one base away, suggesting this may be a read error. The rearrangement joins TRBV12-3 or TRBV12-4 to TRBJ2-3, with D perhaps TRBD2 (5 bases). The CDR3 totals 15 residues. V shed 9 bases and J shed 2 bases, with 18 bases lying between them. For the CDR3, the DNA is TGTGCCAGTTTTTCCCTGGAGGAAAACACAGATACGCAGTATTTT. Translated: CASFSLEENTDTQYF.

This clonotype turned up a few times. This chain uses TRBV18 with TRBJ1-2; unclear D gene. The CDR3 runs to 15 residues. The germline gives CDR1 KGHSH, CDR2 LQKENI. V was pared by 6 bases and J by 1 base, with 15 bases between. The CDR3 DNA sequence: TGTGCCAGCTCGCTATGGACCGATTTTAACTATGGCTACACCTTC. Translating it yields CASSLWTDFNYGYTF.

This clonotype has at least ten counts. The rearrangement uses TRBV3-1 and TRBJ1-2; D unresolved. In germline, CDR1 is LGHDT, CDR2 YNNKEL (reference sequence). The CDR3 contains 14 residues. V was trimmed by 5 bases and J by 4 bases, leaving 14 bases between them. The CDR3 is CASSARSFGYGYTF. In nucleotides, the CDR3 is TGTGCCAGCAGCGCTCGCTCGTTTGGCTATGGCTACACCTTC.

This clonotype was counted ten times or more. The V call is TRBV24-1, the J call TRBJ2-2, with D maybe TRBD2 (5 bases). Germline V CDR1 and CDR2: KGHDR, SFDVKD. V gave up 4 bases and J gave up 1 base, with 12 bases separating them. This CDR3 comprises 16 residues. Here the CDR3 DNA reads TGTGCCACCAGTGACCCCGGCCGGGGGAACACCGGGGAGCTGTTTTTT. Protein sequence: CATSDPGRGNTGELFF.

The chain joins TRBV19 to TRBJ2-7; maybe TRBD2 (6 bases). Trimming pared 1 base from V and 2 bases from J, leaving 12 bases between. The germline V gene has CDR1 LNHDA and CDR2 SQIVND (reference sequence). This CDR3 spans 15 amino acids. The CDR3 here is CASSIGLAPPYEQYF. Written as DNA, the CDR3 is TGTGCCAGTAGTATAGGGCTAGCGCCCCCCTACGAGCAGTACTTC.

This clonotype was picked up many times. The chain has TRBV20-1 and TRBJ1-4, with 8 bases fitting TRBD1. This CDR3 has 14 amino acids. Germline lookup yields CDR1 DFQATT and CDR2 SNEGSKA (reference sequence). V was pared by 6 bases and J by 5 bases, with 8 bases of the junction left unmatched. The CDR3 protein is CSATKQGENEKLFF. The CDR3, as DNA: TGCAGTGCCACCAAACAGGGGGAGAATGAAAAACTGTTTTTT.

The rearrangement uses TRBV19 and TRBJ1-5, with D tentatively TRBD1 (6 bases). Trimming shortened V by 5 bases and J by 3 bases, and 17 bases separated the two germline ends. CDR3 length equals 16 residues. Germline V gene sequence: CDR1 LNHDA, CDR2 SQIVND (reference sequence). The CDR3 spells CASSFYDRSYNQPQHF. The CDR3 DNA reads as TGTGCCAGTAGTTTCTACGACAGGTCCTACAATCAGCCCCAGCATTTT.

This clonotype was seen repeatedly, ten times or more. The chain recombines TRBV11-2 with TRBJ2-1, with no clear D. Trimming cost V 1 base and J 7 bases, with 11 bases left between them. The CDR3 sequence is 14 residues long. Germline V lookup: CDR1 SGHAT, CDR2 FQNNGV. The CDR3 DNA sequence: TGTGCCAGCAGCTTAGCTACTCTCTTTAATGAGCAGTTCTTC. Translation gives CASSLATLFNEQFF.

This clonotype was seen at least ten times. The CDR3 coding sequence is TGTGCCATCGTACTCCAAGAGACCCAGTACTTC. It yields the protein CAIVLQETQYF. V and J are TRBV7-9 and TRBJ2-5; unclear D gene. Germline CDR1 is SEHNR and CDR2 is FQNEAQ (reference sequence). Trimming shortened V by 10 bases and J by 1 base, and 7 bases separated the two germline ends. The CDR3 covers 11 residues.

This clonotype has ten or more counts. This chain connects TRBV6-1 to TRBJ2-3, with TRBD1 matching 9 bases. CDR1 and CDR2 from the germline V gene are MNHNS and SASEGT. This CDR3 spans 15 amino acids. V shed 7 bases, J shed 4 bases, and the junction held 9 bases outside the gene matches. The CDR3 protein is CASTIQGAGADTQYF. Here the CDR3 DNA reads TGTGCCAGCACGATACAGGGGGCGGGGGCAGATACGCAGTATTTT.

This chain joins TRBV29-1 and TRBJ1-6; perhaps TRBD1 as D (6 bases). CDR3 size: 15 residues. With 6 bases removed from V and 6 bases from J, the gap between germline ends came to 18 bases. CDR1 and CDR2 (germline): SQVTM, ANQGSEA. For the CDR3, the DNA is TGCAGCGTCGCCGGGGGCGGGGGAAGTAATTCACCCCTCCACTTT. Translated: CSVAGGGGSNSPLHF.

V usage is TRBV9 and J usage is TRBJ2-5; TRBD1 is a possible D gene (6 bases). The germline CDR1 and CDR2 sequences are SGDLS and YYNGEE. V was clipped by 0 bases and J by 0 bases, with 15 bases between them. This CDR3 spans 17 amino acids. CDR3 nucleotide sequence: TGTGCCAGCAGCGTAGTCATAACAGGGTTTTACCAAGAGACCCAGTACTTC. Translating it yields CASSVVITGFYQETQYF.